This T cell receptor beta chain emerged from a study of radiation and T cells in renal cell carcinoma. Per the germline V gene, CDR1 is GTSNPN and CDR2 is SVGIG (reference sequence). The CDR3 sequence is 15 residues long. Between the trimmed V and J ends, which lost 3 bases and 6 bases, there was a span of 18 bases. Some clones are missing from TCRdb's copy, which holds only in-frame ones; the method was immunoSEQ multiplex PCR. The sample includes 150,000 or so clones, roughly 87% of them seen just once. Time point reported: blood 2 weeks post-SBRT. Sample treatment: 15 Gy SBRT to primary tumor, nephrectomy 4 weeks later.

This TCR came from a woman between 50 and 59 years old with renal cell carcinoma. The chain has TRBV30 and TRBJ1-5, with TRBD1 as a possible D gene (5 bases). The source was blood, collected from a patient whose treatment included radiotherapy and nephrectomy. The CDR3, as DNA: TGTGCCTGGAGCCCCGGGGGTCTCCAATCTCAGCCCCAGCATTTT. Translated: CAWSPGGLQSQPQHF.